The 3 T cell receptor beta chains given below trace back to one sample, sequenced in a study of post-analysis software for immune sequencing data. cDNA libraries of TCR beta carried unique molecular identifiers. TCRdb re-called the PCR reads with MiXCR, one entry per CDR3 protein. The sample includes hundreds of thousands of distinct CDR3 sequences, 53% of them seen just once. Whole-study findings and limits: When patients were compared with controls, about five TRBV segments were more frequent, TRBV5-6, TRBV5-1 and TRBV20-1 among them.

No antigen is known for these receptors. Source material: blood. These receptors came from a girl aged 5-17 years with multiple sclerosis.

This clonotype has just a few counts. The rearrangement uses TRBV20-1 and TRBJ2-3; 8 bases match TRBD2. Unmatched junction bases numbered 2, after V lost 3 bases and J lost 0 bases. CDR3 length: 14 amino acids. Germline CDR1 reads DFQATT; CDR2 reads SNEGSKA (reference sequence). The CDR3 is CSASGRDSTDTQYF. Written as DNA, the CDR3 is TGCAGTGCTAGCGGGAGGGACAGCACAGATACGCAGTATTTT.

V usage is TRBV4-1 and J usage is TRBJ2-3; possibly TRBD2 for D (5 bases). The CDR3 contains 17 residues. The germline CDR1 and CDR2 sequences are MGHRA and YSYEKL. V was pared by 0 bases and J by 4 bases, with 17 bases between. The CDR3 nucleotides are TGCGCCAGCAGCCAAGATATCGGACCTTCGGAGGCAGATACGCAGTATTTT. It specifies CASSQDIGPSEADTQYF.

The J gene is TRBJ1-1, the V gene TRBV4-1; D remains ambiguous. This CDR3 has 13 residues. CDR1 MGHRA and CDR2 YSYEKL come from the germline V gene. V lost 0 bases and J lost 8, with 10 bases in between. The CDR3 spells CASSQDGFGEAFF. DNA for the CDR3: TGCGCCAGCAGCCAAGATGGGTTCGGCGAAGCTTTCTTT.